Here is one T cell receptor beta chain with its context. The antigen remains unidentified. Expressed TCRB transcripts got sequenced, as all isolated RNA was reverse transcribed. Using immunoSEQ multiplex PCR, the repertoire was profiled, and TCRdb retains in-frame clones only, with some absent. Of over 200,000 clones listed, approximately 11% were seen once; the top ten hold around 0.017%. The entry originates in a study of beta chain features in type 1 diabetes. Study conclusions and caveats: For Type 1 diabetes patients, all four CD4+ subsets carried TCRB CDR3s that were moderately but significantly shorter. There were fewer insertions and more deletions at the VDJ junctions of type 1 diabetes patients. Resolution of whether HLA type affects TCRB rearrangement was not achieved here.

Isolation of CD4+ naive, central memory, regulatory and stem cell-like memory cells was achieved by sorting via CD45RO/CCR7/CD25/CD127/CD95/CD27. V lost 2 bases to trimming and J lost 0 bases, with 12 bases between them. The CDR3 length is 15 residues. CDR1 and CDR2 (germline): SGHNT, YYREEE (reference sequence). Sequenced material: naive CD4+ T cells from blood. V gene TRBV5-4 combines with J gene TRBJ2-7, with TRBD2 as a possible D gene (6 bases). The receptor was isolated from a man aged 25-45 years with type 1 diabetes. This CDR3 reads CASSLGGASSYEQYF. The DNA for the CDR3 is TGTGCCAGCAGCTTAGGCGGGGCCAGCTCCTACGAGCAGTACTTC.